This T cell receptor (beta chain) was found in a study of read filtering for tumor transcriptome and immune sequencing. Study context: DNase treatment preceded whole-transcriptome library preparation. IR-seq gave about 4.05 to 11 million TCR reads per sample; RNA-seq gave roughly 75 to 1,400.

Molecular barcoded adaptors covering alpha/delta and beta/gamma chains were used on 400 ng RNA. TCRdb used MiXCR to reprocess the reads, holding one entry per CDR3 protein. The data hold roughly 56,000 distinct CDR3 sequences, with about a fifth observed a single time. The sample holds a few counts of this clonotype. What it binds is unknown. Study observations and caveats: The sorted CD138-negative fraction was a mixed bone marrow immune population, not purified T cells.

Germline loops: CDR1 SEHNR, CDR2 FQNEAQ (reference sequence). The CDR3 is 15 residues long. Trimming left V 5 bases short and J 6 bases short, with 17 bases between. Every patient had bone marrow sampled while the disease was active. The sequencing sample was made of a population of CD138-negative cells sorted from bone marrow. The source of this sequence is a donor at least 40 years old with multiple myeloma. The chain is built from TRBV7-9 and TRBJ2-1, with D possibly being TRBD1 (6 bases). CDR3 residues: CASSKGQGPGNEQFF. CDR3 in DNA: TGTGCCAGCAGCAAAGGGCAGGGGCCTGGCAATGAGCAGTTCTTC.